This entry lists 24 T cell receptor beta chains sequenced from one sample in a study of spatial heterogeneity in lung cancer. TCRdb fed the 5' RACE reads into MiXCR, producing one record per CDR3 protein. The table shows about 82,000 distinct CDR3 sequences, with approximately 12% occurring only once. The time point was: sample taken at primary tumor resection. TCRs were sequenced from unsorted whole RNA of tumor, nontumor lung or PBMC. The sample here was PBMCs, taken at surgery. The source of these receptors is a male donor with early-stage non-small cell lung cancer.

This clonotype has a count of ten or more. This chain connects TRBV7-9 to TRBJ1-2; 9 bases line up with TRBD1. CDR3 length: 13 amino acids. The J segment lost 5 bases and the V segment lost 5 bases, leaving 3 bases of the junction unmatched. Germline V gives CDR1 SEHNR, CDR2 FQNEAQ (reference sequence). In DNA form, the CDR3 reads TGTGCCAGCAGCGGGGACAGGGCATATGGCTACACCTTC. Protein product: CASSGDRAYGYTF.

The chain combines TRBV3-1 with TRBJ2-7; no reliable D call. V was pared by 0 bases and J by 1 base, with 13 bases between. Germline values: CDR1 LGHDT, CDR2 YNNKEL (reference sequence). The CDR3 is 16 amino acids. CDR3 coding DNA: TGTGCCAGCAGCCAAGATTGGGGTTCGTTATCCTACGAGCAGTACTTC. As protein: CASSQDWGSLSYEQYF.

A few counts support this clonotype. The chain uses TRBV19 and TRBJ2-2; 7 positions match TRBD1. Trimming took 5 bases from V and 1 from J; bases not matched to a gene: 4. The CDR3 extends over 15 amino acids. In germline, CDR1 is LNHDA, CDR2 SQIVND (reference sequence). CDR3 nucleotide sequence: TGTGCCAGTAGTCTCCGGGACAGGAACACCGGGGAGCTGTTTTTT. Translating gives CASSLRDRNTGELFF.

V gene TRBV29-1 combines with J gene TRBJ2-1, with TRBD1 as a possible D gene (6 bases). Germline V gene lookup returns CDR1 SQVTM and CDR2 ANQGSEA. The ends were cut back, 8 bases at V and 3 bases at J, with 8 bases in the middle. This CDR3 comprises 11 residues. In DNA form, the CDR3 reads TGCAGCATGGACAGCTACAATGAGCAGTTCTTC. As protein: CSMDSYNEQFF.

The chain has TRBV19 and TRBJ2-3; tentative D call: TRBD1 (5 bases). This CDR3 spans 14 amino acids. Between the trimmed V and J ends, which lost 5 bases and 8 bases, there was a span of 17 bases. Germline V lookup: CDR1 LNHDA, CDR2 SQIVND (reference sequence). The CDR3 spells CASSPHGAPITQYF. CDR3 bases: TGTGCCAGTAGTCCTCATGGGGCCCCCATTACGCAGTATTTT.

This clonotype was seen more than once but under ten times. V and J are TRBV15 and TRBJ2-3; D is possibly TRBD2 (5 bases). Trimming removed 0 bases at V and 4 bases at J, with 14 bases between. CDR1 is LNHNV, CDR2 YYDKDF, per germline (reference sequence). The CDR3 totals 16 residues. The CDR3 DNA reads as TGTGCCACCAGCAGAGATCAAACGGCTAGCCCAGATACGCAGTATTTT. Its protein product is CATSRDQTASPDTQYF.

J is TRBJ2-7 and V is TRBV7-2; 9 bases match TRBD1. The CDR3 is 15 residues long. Germline trimming cut 4 bases from V and 6 bases from J; bases unmatched to any gene: 10. Germline-derived CDR1 and CDR2 are SGHTA and FQGNSA. The CDR3 bases are TGTGCCAGCAGCTCTAATCCCCGGGACAGGGTCGAGCAGTACTTC. Amino acids: CASSSNPRDRVEQYF.

V is TRBV7-3 and J is TRBJ2-3; 7 nucleotides agree with TRBD2. Germline-derived CDR1 and CDR2 are SGHTA and FQGTGA. The CDR3 sequence is 16 residues long. Trimming removed 0 bases from V and 4 bases from J; junction bases left unmatched: 7. The CDR3 is CASSLTWGGGPDTQYF. CDR3 nucleotides: TGTGCCAGCAGCTTAACTTGGGGGGGTGGGCCAGATACGCAGTATTTT.

This clonotype was counted a few times. V is TRBV6-1 and J is TRBJ1-1; TRBD1 aligns across 8 bases. Germline CDR1 and CDR2: MNHNS and SASEGT. This CDR3 has 14 residues. Trimming removed 6 bases from V and 2 bases from J; junction bases left unmatched: 5. Here the CDR3 DNA reads TGTGCCAGCAGACCGGACAGGGACAACACTGAAGCTTTCTTT. The encoded protein is CASRPDRDNTEAFF.

The J gene is TRBJ2-5, the V gene TRBV30; D call uncertain. CDR1 is GTSNPN and CDR2 is SVGIG in the germline V gene (reference sequence). V was trimmed by 3 bases and J by 0 bases, leaving 5 bases between them. The CDR3 contains 12 residues. The CDR3 sequence is CAWRPNQETQYF. DNA for the CDR3: TGTGCCTGGAGGCCAAACCAAGAGACCCAGTACTTC.

In DNA, the CDR3 is TGCAGTGCGGCGAAAACTGAAGCTTTCTTT. Translated: CSAAKTEAFF. The V and J genes are TRBV20-1 and TRBJ1-1, with D unresolved. CDR1 is DFQATT and CDR2 is SNEGSKA in the germline V gene (reference sequence). There are 10 residues in the CDR3. V was cut by 6 bases and J by 5 bases, with 7 bases left in between.

This clonotype was counted at least ten times. The V call is TRBV5-1, the J call TRBJ1-4; 8 positions match TRBD1. The CDR3 is made up of 16 amino acids. Germline loops: CDR1 SGHRS, CDR2 YFSETQ. V gave up 2 bases and J gave up 3 bases; unmatched junction bases: 6. CDR3 DNA: TGCGCCAGCAGCTTAACACGGACAGGGCCTAATGAAAAACTGTTTTTT. It specifies CASSLTRTGPNEKLFF. The full variable domain, rest sourced from reference TRBV5-1 and TRBJ1-4, is KAGVTQTPRYLIKTRGQQVTLSCSPISGHRSVSWYQQTPGQGLQFLFEYFSETQRNKGNFPGRFSGRQFSNSRSEMNVSTLELGDSALYLCASSLTRTGPNEKLFFGSGTQLSVL.

The chain carries TRBV7-6 and TRBJ2-2, with D hard to call. Deletions cut 5 bases from V and 7 bases from J, with 11 bases between. CDR1 is SGHVS, CDR2 FNYEAQ, per germline. The CDR3 contains 13 residues. The DNA for the CDR3 is TGTGCCAGCAGCCCAGTCACGTACGGGGAGCTGTTTTTT. This gives the protein CASSPVTYGELFF.

This chain links TRBV5-1 with TRBJ2-7; 8 bases agree with TRBD1. Germline trimming cut 1 base from V and 5 bases from J; bases unmatched to any gene: 8. This CDR3 region has 15 residues. Looked up from germline, CDR1 is SGHRS and CDR2 is YFSETQ. This CDR3 reads CASSLQDRVQNEQYF. CDR3 sequence (DNA): TGCGCCAGCAGCTTGCAGGACAGGGTACAGAACGAGCAGTACTTC.

This clonotype was seen a few times. This rearrangement joins TRBV5-6 to TRBJ1-1; D possibly corresponds to TRBD1 (6 bases). The germline gives CDR1 SGHDT, CDR2 YYEEEE. V lost 3 bases and J 1 base, leaving 19 bases between the germline ends. The CDR3 totals 17 residues. CDR3 DNA sequence: TGTGCCAGCAGCTCCGTGACAGGAGACTTATCGAACACTGAAGCTTTCTTT. Residues: CASSSVTGDLSNTEAFF. The entire variable domain, with the rest obtained from reference TRBV5-6 and TRBJ1-1, is as follows: DAGVTQSPTHLIKTRGQQVTLRCSPKSGHDTVSWYQQALGQGPQFIFQYYEEEERQRGNFPDRFSGHQFPNYSSELNVNALLLGDSALYLCASSSVTGDLSNTEAFFGQGTRLTVV.

This clonotype has only a few counts. The V gene is TRBV11-2, the J gene TRBJ2-2, with D possibly being TRBD2 (6 bases). This CDR3 has 15 amino acids. Germline V CDR1 and CDR2: SGHAT, FQNNGV. Trimming took off 6 bases at V and 3 bases at J, with 14 bases between the two ends. CDR3 sequence reads: CASRFTGGDTGELFF. The CDR3 DNA reads TGTGCCAGCAGATTTACCGGGGGAGACACCGGGGAGCTGTTTTTT.

The genes are TRBV4-1 and TRBJ1-5; D call uncertain. Trimming removed 0 bases at V and 5 bases at J, with 5 bases between. Germline values: CDR1 MGHRA, CDR2 YSYEKL. CDR3 length: 13 amino acids. The CDR3: CASSQDRDQPQHF. CDR3 nucleotides: TGCGCCAGCAGCCAAGATAGGGATCAGCCCCAGCATTTT.

This clonotype turned up a few times. The chain employs TRBV5-1 and TRBJ1-1; D may be TRBD1 (5 bases). The length of the CDR3 is 14 residues. The germline V and J ends were trimmed by 4 bases and 4 bases, with 14 bases remaining between them. Germline CDR1 SGHRS, CDR2 YFSETQ. CDR3 in DNA: TGCGCCAGCAGCACCCGGGTTCAGGGCACTGAAGCTTTCTTT. Its protein is CASSTRVQGTEAFF.

The J gene is TRBJ1-2, the V gene TRBV6-5; 9 bases agree with TRBD1. The CDR3 has 14 residues. Trimming took 5 bases from V and 8 from J; bases not matched to a gene: 9. In germline, CDR1 is MNHEY, CDR2 SVGAGI. CDR3 amino acids: CASSNGQGREGYTF. In nucleotides, the CDR3 is TGTGCCAGCAGTAACGGACAGGGGCGAGAGGGCTACACCTTC.

This chain joins TRBV5-1 and TRBJ2-2; D is undetermined. This CDR3 has 13 amino acids. The V gene's germline CDR1 is SGHRS and CDR2 YFSETQ. V shed 5 bases and J shed 1 base, with 6 bases lying between them. The CDR3 nucleotides read TGCGCCAGCAGGAATGGGAACACCGGGGAGCTGTTTTTT. This encodes CASRNGNTGELFF.

The chain couples TRBV6-2 or TRBV6-3 to TRBJ2-1; 7 bases are a match to TRBD2. This CDR3 spans 16 amino acids. With V trimmed by 6 bases and J by 2 bases, 10 bases remained unmatched. Germline assignment: CDR1 MNHEY and CDR2 SVGEGT. In DNA form, the CDR3 reads TGTGCCAGCAGCCTACTAGCGCCGGGGGCCTACAATGAGCAGTTCTTC. Encoded protein: CASSLLAPGAYNEQFF.

The rearrangement links TRBV29-1 to TRBJ1-2, with a tentative D call TRBD1 (5 bases). This CDR3 comprises 14 residues. Deletions cut 6 bases from V and 6 bases from J, with 20 bases between. Germline V lookup: CDR1 SQVTM, CDR2 ANQGSEA. The CDR3 DNA reads TGCAGCGTCGTCGATTCGGGACCGTCTAATGGCTACACCTTC. This sequence encodes CSVVDSGPSNGYTF.

In its sample, this clonotype was seen many times. This chain links TRBV12-5 with TRBJ1-2, with TRBD1 as a possible D gene (6 bases). The CDR3 consists of 19 residues. Germline CDR1 reads LGHNT; CDR2 reads FRNRAP. With 5 bases removed from V and 0 bases from J, the gap between germline ends came to 25 bases. CDR3: CASGPLRDNHLLANYGYTF. The CDR3 nucleotides are TGTGCTAGTGGTCCCCTCCGGGACAACCACTTACTAGCTAACTATGGCTACACCTTC.

The CDR3 is CASSLEPRGTEAFF. The CDR3 nucleotides read TGTGCCAGCAGCTTGGAACCGAGGGGCACTGAAGCTTTCTTT. This sequence joins TRBV5-5 and TRBJ1-1, with a tentative D call TRBD1 (5 bases). Germline V gives CDR1 SGHKS, CDR2 YYEKEE (reference sequence). The CDR3 has 14 residues. Trimming left V 0 bases short and J 4 bases short, with 10 bases between.